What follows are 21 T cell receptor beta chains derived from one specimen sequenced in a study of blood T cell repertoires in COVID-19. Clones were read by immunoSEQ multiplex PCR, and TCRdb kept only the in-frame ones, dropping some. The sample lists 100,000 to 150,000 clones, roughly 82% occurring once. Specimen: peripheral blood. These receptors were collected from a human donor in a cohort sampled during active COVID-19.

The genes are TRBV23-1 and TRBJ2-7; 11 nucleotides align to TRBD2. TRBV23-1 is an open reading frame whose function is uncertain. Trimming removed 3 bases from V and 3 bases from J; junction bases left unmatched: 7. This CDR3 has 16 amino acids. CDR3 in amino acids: CASSHTGTSGVYEQYF. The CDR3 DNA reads TGCGCCAGCAGTCACACCGGGACTAGCGGCGTCTACGAGCAGTACTTC.

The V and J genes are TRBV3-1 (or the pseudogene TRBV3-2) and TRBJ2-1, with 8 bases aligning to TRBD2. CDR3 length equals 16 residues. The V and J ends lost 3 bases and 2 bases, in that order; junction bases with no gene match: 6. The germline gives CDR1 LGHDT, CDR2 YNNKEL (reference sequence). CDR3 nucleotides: TGTGCCAGCAGCCAGGAGGTCGGGAGGGCCTACAATGAGCAGTTCTTC. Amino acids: CASSQEVGRAYNEQFF.

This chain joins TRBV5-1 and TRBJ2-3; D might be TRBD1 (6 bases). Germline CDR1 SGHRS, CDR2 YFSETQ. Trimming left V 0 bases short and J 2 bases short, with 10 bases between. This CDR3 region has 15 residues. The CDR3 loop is CASSLVGQTTDTQYF. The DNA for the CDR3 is TGCGCCAGCAGCTTGGTTGGACAGACCACAGATACGCAGTATTTT.

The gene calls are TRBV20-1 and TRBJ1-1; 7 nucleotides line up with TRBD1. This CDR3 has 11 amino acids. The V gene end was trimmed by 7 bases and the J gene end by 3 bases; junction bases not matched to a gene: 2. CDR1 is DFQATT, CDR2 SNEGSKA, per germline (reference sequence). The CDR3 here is CSGDRDTEAFF. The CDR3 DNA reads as TGCAGTGGAGACAGGGACACTGAAGCTTTCTTT.

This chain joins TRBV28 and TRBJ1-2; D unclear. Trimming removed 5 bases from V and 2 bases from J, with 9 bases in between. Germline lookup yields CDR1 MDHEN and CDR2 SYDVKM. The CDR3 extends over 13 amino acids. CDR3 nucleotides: TGTGCCAGCAGTCCAACGAGGAACTATGGCTACACCTTC. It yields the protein CASSPTRNYGYTF.

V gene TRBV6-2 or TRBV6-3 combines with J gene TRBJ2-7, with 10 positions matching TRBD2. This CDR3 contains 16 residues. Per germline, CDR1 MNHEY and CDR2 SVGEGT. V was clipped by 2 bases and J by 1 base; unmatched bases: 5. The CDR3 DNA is TGTGCCAGCAGTTACGACGGACTAGCGGATTCCTACGAGCAGTACTTC. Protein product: CASSYDGLADSYEQYF.

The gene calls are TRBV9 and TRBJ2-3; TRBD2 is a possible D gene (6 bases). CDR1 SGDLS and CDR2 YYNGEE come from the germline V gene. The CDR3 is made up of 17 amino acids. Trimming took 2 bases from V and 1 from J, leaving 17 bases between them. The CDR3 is CASSVQGVREGTDTQYF. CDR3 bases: TGTGCCAGCAGCGTCCAAGGGGTGAGGGAGGGCACAGATACGCAGTATTTT.

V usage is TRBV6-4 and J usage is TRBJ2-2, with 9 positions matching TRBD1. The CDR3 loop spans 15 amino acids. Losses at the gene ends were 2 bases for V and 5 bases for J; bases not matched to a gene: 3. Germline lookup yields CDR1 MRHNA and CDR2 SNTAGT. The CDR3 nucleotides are TGTGCCAGCAGTGACGAAGGACAGGGGACCGGGGAGCTGTTTTTT. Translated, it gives CASSDEGQGTGELFF.

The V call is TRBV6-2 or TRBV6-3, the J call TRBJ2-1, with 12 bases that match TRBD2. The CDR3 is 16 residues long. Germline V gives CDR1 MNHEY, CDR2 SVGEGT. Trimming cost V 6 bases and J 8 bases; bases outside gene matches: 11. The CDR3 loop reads CASSPMTSGSVHEQFF. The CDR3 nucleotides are TGTGCCAGCAGCCCTATGACTAGCGGGAGCGTCCATGAGCAGTTCTTC.

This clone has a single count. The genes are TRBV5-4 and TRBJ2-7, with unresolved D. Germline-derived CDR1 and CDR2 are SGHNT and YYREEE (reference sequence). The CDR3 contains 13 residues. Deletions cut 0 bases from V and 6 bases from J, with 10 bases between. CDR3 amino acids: CASSLAGKAEQYF. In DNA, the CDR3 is TGTGCCAGCAGCTTGGCGGGTAAGGCCGAGCAGTACTTC.

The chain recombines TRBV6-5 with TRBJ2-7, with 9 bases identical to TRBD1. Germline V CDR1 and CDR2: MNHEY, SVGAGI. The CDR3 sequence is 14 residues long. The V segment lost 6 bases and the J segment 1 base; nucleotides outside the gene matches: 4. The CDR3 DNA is TGTGCCAGCAGATCCGGGACAGGGTCCTACGAGCAGTACTTC. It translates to CASRSGTGSYEQYF.

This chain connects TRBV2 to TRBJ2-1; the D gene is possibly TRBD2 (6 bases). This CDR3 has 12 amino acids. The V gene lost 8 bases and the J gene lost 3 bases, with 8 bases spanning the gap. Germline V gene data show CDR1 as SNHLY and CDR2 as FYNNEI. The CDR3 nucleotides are TGTGCCAGCGGAGGGGACTACAATGAGCAGTTCTTC. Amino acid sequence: CASGGDYNEQFF.

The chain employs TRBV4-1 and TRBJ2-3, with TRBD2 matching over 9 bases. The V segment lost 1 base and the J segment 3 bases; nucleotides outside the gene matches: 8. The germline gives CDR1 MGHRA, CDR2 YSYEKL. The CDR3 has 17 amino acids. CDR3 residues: CASSQGRLAELTDTQYF. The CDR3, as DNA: TGCGCCAGCAGCCAAGGCCGACTAGCGGAGTTGACAGATACGCAGTATTTT.

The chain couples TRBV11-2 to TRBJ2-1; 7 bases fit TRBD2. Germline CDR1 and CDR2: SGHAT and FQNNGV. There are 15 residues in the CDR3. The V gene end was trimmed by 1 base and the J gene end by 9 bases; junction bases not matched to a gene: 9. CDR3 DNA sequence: TGTGCCAGCAGCTTAGCCCGGACTAGAGTGAGTGAGCAGTTCTTC. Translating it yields CASSLARTRVSEQFF.

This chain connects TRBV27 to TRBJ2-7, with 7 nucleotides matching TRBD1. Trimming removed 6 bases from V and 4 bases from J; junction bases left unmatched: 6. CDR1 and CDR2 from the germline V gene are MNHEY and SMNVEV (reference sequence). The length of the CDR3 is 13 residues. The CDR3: CASRGTDEYEQYF. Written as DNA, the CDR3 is TGTGCCAGCAGGGGGACAGACGAGTACGAGCAGTACTTC.

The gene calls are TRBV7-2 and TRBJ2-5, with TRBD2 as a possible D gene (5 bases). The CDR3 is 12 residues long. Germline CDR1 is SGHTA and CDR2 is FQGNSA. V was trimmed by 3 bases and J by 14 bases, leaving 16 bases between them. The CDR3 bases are TGTGCCAGCAGCTTGGACTTTCCCGCCTCTTACTTC. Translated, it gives CASSLDFPASYF.

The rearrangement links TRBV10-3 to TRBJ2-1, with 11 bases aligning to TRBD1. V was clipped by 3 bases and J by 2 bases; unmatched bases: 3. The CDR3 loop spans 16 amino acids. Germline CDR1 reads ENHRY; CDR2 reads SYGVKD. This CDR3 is CAISEGTGGTYNEQFF. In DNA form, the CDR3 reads TGTGCCATCAGTGAAGGGACAGGGGGTACCTACAATGAGCAGTTCTTC.

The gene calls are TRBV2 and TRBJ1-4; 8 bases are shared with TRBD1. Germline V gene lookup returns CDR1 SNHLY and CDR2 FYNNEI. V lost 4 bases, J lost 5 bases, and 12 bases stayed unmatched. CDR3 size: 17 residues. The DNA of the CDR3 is TGTGCCAGCAGTGGTAGACAGGGGATTGGTTCCAATGAAAAACTGTTTTTT. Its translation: CASSGRQGIGSNEKLFF.

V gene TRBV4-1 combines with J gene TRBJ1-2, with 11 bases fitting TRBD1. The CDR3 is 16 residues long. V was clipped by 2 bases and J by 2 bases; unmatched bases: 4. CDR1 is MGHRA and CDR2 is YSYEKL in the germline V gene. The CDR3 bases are TGCGCCAGCAGCCAAAACCGGGACAGGGGGAACTATGGCTACACCTTC. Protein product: CASSQNRDRGNYGYTF.

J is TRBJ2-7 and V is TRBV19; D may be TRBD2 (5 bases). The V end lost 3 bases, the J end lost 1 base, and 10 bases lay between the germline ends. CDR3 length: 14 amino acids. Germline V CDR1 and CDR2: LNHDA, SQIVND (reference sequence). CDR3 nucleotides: TGTGCCAGTAGTATGAGGGCAGATTCCTACGAGCAGTACTTC. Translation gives CASSMRADSYEQYF.

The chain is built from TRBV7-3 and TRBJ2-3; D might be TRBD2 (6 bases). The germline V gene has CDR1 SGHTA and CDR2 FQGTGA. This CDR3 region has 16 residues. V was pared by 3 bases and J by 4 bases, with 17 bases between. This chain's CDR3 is CASSLSRGGTSDTQYF. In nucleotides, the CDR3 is TGTGCCAGCAGCTTGTCGCGGGGCGGGACGTCAGATACGCAGTATTTT.